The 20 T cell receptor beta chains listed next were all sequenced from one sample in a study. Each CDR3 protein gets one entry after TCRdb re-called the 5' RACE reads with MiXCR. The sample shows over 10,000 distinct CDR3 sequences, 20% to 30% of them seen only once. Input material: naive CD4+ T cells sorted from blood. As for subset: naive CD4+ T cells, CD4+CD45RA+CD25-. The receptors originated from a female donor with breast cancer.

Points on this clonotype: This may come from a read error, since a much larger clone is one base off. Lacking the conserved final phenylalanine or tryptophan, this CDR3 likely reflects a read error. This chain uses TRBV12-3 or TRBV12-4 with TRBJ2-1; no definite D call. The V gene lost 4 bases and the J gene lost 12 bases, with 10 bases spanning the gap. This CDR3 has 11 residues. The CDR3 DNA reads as TGTGCCAGCAGTTCGACCCGAGGGCAGTTCTCC. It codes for CASSSTRGQFS.

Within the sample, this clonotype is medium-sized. The CDR3 DNA reads TGTGCCAGCAGTTACCGGTCAGACACTGAAGCTTTCTTT. It codes for CASSYRSDTEAFF. The chain uses TRBV6-5 and TRBJ1-1; D not certain. The V gene lost 2 bases and the J gene lost 3 bases, with 7 bases spanning the gap. CDR3 length: 13 amino acids. CDR1 and CDR2 (germline): MNHEY, SVGAGI.

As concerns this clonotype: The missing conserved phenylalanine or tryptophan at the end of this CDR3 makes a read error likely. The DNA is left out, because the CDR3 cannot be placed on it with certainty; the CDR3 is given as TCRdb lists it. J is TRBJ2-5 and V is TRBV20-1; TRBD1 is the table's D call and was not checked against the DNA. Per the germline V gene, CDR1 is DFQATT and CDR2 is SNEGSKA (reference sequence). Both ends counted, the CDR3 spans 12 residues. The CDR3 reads CSARTPGQGPVR.

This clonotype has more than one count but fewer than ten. The CDR3 DNA follows: TGCAGCGTTGAAGATAGTCATGAGCAGTTCTTC. Protein: CSVEDSHEQFF. This chain links TRBV29-1 with TRBJ2-1; D is unresolved. Germline V lookup: CDR1 SQVTM, CDR2 ANQGSEA. The V and J ends lost 0 bases and 8 bases respectively, with 5 bases between them. The CDR3 covers 11 residues.

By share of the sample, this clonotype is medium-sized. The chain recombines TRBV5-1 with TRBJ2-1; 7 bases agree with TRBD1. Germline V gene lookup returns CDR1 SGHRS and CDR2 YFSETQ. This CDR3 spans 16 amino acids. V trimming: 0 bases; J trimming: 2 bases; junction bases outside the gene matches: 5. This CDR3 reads CASSLAQGQAYNEQFF. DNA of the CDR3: TGCGCCAGCAGCTTGGCCCAAGGACAGGCCTACAATGAGCAGTTCTTC.

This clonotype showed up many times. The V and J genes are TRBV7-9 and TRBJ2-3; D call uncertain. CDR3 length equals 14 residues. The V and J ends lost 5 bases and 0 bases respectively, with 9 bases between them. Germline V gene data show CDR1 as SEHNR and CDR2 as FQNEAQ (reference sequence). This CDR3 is CASSPPTSTDTQYF. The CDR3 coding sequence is TGTGCCAGCAGCCCTCCCACCAGCACAGATACGCAGTATTTT.

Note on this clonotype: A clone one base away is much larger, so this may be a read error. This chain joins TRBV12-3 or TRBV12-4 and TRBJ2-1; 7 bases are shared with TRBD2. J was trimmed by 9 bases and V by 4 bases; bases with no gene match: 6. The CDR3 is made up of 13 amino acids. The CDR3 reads CASSSRWGGEQFF. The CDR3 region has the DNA TGTGCCAGCAGTTCCCGCTGGGGGGGTGAGCAGTTCTTC.

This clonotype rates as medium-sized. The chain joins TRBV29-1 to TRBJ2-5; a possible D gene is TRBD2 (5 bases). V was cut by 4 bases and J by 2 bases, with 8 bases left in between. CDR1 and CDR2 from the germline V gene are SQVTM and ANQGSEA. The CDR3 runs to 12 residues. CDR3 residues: CSVGTVQETQYF. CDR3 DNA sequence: TGCAGCGTTGGGACTGTACAAGAGACCCAGTACTTC.

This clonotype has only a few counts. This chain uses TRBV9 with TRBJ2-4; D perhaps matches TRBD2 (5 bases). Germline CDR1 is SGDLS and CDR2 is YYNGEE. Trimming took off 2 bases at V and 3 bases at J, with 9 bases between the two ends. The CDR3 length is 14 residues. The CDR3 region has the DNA TGTGCCAGCAGCGTCGGACTGGACAAAAACATTCAGTACTTC. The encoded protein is CASSVGLDKNIQYF.

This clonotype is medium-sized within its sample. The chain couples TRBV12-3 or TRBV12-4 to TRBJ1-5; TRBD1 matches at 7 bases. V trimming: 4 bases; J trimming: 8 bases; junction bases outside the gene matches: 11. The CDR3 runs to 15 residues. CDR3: CASSSTGTLGEPQHF. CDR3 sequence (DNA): TGTGCCAGCAGTTCGACAGGGACGTTAGGTGAGCCCCAGCATTTT.

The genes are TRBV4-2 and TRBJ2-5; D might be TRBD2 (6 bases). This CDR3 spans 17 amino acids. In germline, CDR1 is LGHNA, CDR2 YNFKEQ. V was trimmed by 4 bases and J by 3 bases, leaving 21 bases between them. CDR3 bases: TGTGCCAGCAGCCGAGGGACTGCCTCCAATCCGAAAGAGACCCAGTACTTC. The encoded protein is CASSRGTASNPKETQYF.

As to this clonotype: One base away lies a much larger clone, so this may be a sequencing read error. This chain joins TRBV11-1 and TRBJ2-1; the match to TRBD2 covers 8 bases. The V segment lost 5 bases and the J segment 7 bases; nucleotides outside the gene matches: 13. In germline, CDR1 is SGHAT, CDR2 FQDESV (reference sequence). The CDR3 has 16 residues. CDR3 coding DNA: TGTGCCAGCAGCCCTCGGACTAGCCCCCATGGGAATGAGCAGTTCTTC. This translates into CASSPRTSPHGNEQFF. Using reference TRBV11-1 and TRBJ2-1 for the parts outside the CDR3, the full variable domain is EAEVAQSPRYKITEKSQAVAFWCDPISGHATLYWYRQILGQGPELLVQFQDESVVDDSQLPKDRFSAERLKGVDSTLKIQPAELGDSAMYLCASSPRTSPHGNEQFFGPGTRLTVL.

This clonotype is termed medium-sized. The CDR3 nucleotides are TGTGCCAGCAGCTTACAACCGGGAACCCAAGGGGAGACCCAGTACTTC. Residues: CASSLQPGTQGETQYF. The chain is built from TRBV11-2 and TRBJ2-5; tentatively, D is TRBD2 (5 bases). The CDR3 is made up of 16 amino acids. Deletions cut 2 bases from V and 5 bases from J, with 18 bases between. CDR1 SGHAT and CDR2 FQNNGV come from the germline V gene. Filled out from reference TRBV11-2 and TRBJ2-5, the complete variable domain reads EAGVAQSPRYKIIEKRQSVAFWCNPISGHATLYWYQQILGQGPKLLIQFQNNGVVDDSQLPKDRFSAERLKGVDSTLKIQPAKLEDSAVYLCASSLQPGTQGETQYFGPGTRLLVL.

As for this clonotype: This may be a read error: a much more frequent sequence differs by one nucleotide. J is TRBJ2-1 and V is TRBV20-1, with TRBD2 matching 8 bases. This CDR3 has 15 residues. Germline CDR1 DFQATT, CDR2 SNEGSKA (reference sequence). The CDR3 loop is CSARKAGVLYNEQSF. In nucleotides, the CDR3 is TGCAGTGCTAGAAAAGCGGGAGTTCTCTACAATGAGCAGTCCTTC.

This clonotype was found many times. CDR3 loop: CASSQQDTQYF. The DNA of the CDR3 is TGTGCCAGCAGCCAGCAGGATACGCAGTATTTT. The V call is TRBV3-1, the J call TRBJ2-3; D ambiguous. CDR1 and CDR2 (germline): LGHDT, YNNKEL (reference sequence). Trimming stripped 3 bases from V and 6 bases from J, with 4 bases between. This CDR3 has 11 amino acids.

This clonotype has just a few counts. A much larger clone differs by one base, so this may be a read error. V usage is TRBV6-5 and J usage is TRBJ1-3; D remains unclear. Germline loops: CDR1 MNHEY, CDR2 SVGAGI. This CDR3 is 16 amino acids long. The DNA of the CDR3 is TGTGCCAGCAGCGGCGGTTTGGACGGCTCTGGATACACCATATATTTT. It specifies CASSGGLDGSGYTIYF.

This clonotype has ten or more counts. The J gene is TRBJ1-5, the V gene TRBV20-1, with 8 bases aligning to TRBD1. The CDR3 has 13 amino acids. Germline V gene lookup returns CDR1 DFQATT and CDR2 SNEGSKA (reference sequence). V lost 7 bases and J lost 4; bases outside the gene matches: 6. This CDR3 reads CSVTGGENQPQHF. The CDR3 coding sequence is TGCAGTGTTACAGGGGGGGAAAATCAGCCCCAGCATTTT.

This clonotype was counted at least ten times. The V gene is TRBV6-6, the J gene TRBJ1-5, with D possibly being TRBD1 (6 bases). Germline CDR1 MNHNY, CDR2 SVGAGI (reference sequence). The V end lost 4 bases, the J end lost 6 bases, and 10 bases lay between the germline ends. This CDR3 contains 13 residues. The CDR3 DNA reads TGTGCCAGCAGTTGGACAGCCAGTCAGCCCCAGCATTTT. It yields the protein CASSWTASQPQHF.

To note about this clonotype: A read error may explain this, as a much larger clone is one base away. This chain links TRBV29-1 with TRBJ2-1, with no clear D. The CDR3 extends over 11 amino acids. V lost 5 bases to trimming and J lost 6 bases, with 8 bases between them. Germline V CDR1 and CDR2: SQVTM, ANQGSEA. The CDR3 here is CSVSEANEQFF. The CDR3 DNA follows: TGCAGCGTTAGTGAGGCCAATGAGCAGTTCTTC.

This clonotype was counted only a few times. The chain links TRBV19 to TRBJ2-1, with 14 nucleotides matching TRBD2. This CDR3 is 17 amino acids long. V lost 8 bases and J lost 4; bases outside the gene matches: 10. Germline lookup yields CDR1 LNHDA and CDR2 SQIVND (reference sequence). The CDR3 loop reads CASSRGLAGVRYNEQFF. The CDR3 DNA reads TGTGCCAGTTCCAGGGGACTAGCGGGAGTAAGGTACAATGAGCAGTTCTTC.